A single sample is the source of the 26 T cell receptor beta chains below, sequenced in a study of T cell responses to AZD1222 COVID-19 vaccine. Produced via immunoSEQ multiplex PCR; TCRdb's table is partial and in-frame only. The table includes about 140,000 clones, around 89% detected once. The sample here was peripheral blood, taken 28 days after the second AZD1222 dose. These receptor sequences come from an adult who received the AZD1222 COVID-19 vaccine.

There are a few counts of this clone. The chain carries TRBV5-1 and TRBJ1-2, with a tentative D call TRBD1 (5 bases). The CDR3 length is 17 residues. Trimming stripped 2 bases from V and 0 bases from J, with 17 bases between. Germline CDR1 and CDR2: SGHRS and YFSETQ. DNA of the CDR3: TGCGCCAGCAGCTTTGGTCCCGGGACGGTCTCTAACTATGGCTACACCTTC. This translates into CASSFGPGTVSNYGYTF.

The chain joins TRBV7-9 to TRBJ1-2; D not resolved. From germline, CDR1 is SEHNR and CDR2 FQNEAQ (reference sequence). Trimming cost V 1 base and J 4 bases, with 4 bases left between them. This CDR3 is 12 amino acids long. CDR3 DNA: TGTGCCAGCAGCTTAGGCAGCTATGGCTACACCTTC. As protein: CASSLGSYGYTF.

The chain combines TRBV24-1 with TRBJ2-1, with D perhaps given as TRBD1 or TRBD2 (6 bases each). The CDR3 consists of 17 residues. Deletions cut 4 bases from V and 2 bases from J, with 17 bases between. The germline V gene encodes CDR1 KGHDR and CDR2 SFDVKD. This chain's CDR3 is CATSDAAVGGAYNEQFF. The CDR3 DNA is TGTGCCACCAGTGACGCAGCCGTGGGGGGCGCCTACAATGAGCAGTTCTTC.

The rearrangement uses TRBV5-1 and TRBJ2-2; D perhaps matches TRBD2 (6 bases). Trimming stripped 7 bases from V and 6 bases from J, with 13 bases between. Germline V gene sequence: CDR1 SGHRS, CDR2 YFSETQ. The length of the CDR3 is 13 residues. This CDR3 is CASAPREAGELFF. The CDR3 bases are TGCGCCAGCGCGCCCAGGGAGGCCGGGGAGCTGTTTTTT.

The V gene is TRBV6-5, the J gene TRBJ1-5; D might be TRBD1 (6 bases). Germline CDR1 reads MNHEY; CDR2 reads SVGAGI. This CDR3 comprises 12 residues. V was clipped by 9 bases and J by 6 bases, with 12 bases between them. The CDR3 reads CASQGYFQPQHF. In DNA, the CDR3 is TGTGCCAGTCAGGGGTACTTTCAGCCCCAGCATTTT.

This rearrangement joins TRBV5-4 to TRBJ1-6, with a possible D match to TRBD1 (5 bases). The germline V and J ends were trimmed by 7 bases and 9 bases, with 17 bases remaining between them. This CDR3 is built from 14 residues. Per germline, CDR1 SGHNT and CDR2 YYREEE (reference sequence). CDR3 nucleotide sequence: TGTGCCAGCCGACAGACGAGGGTAGCTTCACCCCTCCACTTT. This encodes CASRQTRVASPLHF.

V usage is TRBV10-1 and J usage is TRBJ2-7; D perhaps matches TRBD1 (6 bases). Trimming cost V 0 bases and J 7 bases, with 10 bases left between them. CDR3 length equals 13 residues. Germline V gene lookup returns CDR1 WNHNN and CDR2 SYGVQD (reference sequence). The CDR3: CASSESARGEQYF. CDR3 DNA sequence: TGCGCCAGCAGTGAGTCGGCTAGGGGGGAGCAGTACTTC.

The CDR3 protein is CASSKRTGDYSGANVLTF. CDR3 nucleotide sequence: TGTGCCAGCAGCAAACGGACAGGGGACTACTCTGGGGCCAACGTCCTGACTTTC. The chain is built from TRBV11-2 and TRBJ2-6; 9 nucleotides match TRBD1. Looked up from germline, CDR1 is SGHAT and CDR2 is FQNNGV. V dropped 5 bases and J dropped 0; count of bases not matched to a gene: 8. This CDR3 contains 18 residues.

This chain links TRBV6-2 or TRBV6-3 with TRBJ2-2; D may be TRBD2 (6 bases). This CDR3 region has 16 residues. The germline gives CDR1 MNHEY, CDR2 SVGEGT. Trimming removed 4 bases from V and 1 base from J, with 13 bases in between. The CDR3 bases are TGTGCCAGCAGTTCCGCGGGACTCCAGAACACCGGGGAGCTGTTTTTT. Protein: CASSSAGLQNTGELFF.

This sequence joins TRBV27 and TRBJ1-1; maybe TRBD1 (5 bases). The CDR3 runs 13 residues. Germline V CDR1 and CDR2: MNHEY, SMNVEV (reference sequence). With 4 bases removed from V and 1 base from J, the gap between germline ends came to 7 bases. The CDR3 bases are TGTGCCAGCAGTTGGCAGGGGAACACTGAAGCTTTCTTT. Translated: CASSWQGNTEAFF.

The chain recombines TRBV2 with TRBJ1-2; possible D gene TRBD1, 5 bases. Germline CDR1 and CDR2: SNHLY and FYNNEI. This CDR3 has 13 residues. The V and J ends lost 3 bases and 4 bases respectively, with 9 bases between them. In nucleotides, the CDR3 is TGTGCCAGCAGTGATGGACAAGCCTATGGCTACACCTTC. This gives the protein CASSDGQAYGYTF. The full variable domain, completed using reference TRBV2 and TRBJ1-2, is EPEVTQTPSHQVTQMGQEVILRCVPISNHLYFYWYRQILGQKVEFLVSFYNNEISEKSEIFDDQFSVERPDGSNFTLKIRSTKLEDSAMYFCASSDGQAYGYTFGSGTRLTVV.

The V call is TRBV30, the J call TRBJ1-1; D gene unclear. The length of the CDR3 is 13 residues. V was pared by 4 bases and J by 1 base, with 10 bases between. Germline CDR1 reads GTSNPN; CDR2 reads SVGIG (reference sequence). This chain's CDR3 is CAWKNNQNTEAFF. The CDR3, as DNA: TGTGCCTGGAAAAACAACCAGAACACTGAAGCTTTCTTT.

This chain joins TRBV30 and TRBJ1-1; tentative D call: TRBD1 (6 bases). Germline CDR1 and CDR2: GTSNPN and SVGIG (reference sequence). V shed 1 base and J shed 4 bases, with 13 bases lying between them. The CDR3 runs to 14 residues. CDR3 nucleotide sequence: TGTGCCTGGAGTGCGGGAGGGGGGCTCACTGAAGCTTTCTTT. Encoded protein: CAWSAGGGLTEAFF.

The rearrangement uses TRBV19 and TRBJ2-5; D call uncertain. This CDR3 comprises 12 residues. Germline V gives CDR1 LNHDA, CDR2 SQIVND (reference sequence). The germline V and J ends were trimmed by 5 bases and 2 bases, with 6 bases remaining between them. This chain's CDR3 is CASSSEQETQYF. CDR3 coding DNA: TGTGCCAGTAGTTCCGAGCAAGAGACCCAGTACTTC.

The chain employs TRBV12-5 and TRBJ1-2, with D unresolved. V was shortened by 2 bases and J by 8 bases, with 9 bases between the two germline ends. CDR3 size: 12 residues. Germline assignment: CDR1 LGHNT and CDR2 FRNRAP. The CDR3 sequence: CASGLFGEGYTF. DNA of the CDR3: TGTGCTAGTGGTTTGTTCGGGGAGGGCTACACCTTC.

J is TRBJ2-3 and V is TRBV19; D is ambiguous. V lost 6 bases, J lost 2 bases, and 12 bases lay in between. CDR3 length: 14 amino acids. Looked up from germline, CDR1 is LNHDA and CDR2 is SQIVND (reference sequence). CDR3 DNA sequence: TGTGCCAGTAGCCCCAATCGGGCCACAGATACGCAGTATTTT. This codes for CASSPNRATDTQYF. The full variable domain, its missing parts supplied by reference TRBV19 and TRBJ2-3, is DGGITQSPKYLFRKEGQNVTLSCEQNLNHDAMYWYRQDPGQGLRLIYYSQIVNDFQKGDIAEGYSVSREKKESFPLTVTSAQKNPTAFYLCASSPNRATDTQYFGPGTRLTVL.

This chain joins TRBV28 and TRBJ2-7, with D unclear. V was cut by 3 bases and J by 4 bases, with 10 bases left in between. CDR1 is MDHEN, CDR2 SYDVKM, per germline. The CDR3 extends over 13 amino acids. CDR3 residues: CASSFPPGYEQYF. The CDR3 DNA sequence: TGTGCCAGCAGTTTCCCTCCAGGTTACGAGCAGTACTTC.

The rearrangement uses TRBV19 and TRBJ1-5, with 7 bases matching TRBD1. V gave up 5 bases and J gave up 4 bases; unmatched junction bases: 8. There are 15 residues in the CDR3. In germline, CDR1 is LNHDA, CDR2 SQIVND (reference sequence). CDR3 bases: TGTGCCAGTAGTCCAGGGGGGGACGGGAATCAGCCCCAGCATTTT. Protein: CASSPGGDGNQPQHF.

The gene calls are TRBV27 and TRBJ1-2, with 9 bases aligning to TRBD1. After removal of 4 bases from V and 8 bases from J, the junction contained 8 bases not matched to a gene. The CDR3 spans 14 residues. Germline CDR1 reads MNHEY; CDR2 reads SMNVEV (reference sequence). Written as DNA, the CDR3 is TGTGCCAGCAGTTCAATGGGACAGGGCCGGGGCTACACCTTC. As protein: CASSSMGQGRGYTF.

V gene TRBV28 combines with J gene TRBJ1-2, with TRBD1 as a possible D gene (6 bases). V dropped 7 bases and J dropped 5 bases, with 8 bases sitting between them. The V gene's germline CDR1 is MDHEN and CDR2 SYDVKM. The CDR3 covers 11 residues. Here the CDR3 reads CASTRGYGYTF. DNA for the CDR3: TGTGCCAGCACCAGGGGATATGGCTACACCTTC.

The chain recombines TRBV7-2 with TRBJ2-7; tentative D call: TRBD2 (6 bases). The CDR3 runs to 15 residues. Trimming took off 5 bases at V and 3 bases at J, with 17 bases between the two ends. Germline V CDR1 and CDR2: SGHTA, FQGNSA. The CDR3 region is CASSPQGGDVYEQYF. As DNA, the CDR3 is TGTGCCAGCAGCCCACAAGGAGGGGACGTCTACGAGCAGTACTTC.

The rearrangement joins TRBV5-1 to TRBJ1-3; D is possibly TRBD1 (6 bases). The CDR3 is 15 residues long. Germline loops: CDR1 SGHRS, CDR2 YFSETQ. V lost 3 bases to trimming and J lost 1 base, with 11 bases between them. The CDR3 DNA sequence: TGCGCCAGCAGCTGGCAAGGGGGATCTGGAAACACCATATATTTT. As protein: CASSWQGGSGNTIYF.

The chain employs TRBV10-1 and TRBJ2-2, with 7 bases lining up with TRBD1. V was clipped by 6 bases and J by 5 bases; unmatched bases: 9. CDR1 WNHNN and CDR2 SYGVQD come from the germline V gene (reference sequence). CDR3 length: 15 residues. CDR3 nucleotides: TGCGCCAGCAGCGCTGACAGGGATAGGACCGGGGAGCTGTTTTTT. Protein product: CASSADRDRTGELFF.

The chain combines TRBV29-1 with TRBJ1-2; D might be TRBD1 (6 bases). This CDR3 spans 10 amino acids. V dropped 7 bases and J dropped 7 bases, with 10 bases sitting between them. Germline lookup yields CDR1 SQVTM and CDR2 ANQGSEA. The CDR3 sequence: CSAGEGGYTF. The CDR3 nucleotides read TGCAGCGCAGGGGAGGGTGGCTACACCTTC.

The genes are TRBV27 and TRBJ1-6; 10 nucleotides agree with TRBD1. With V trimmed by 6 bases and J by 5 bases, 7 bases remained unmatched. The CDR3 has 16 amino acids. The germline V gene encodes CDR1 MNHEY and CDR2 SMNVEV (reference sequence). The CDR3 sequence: CASRDPGQGNNSPLHF. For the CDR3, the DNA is TGTGCCAGCAGGGATCCGGGACAGGGGAATAATTCACCCCTCCACTTT.

CDR3 DNA: TGTGCCAGCAGTGAAGCGGGGGACAGTGGAAACACCATATATTTT. It specifies CASSEAGDSGNTIYF. This chain uses TRBV2 with TRBJ1-3; 7 positions match TRBD1. The CDR3 sequence is 15 residues long. CDR1 is SNHLY and CDR2 is FYNNEI in the germline V gene. V lost 0 bases to trimming and J lost 3 bases; unmatched junction nucleotides: 2. Variable domain in full (rest from reference TRBV2 and TRBJ1-3): EPEVTQTPSHQVTQMGQEVILRCVPISNHLYFYWYRQILGQKVEFLVSFYNNEISEKSEIFDDQFSVERPDGSNFTLKIRSTKLEDSAMYFCASSEAGDSGNTIYFGEGSWLTVV.